The rows below give T cell receptor beta chains drawn from one sample of a study of brain T cells in children with intractable seizures. Method: immunoSEQ multiplex PCR; TCRdb's copy keeps in-frame clones and lacks some. The sample records tens of thousands of clones, approximately 95% being singletons. Sample: peripheral blood, taken at surgery. The receptor source for this set is a boy in the first two years of life with focal cortical dysplasia and intractable seizures. Both conserved end residues are part of each CDR3. A D gene is named only where the DNA matches it firmly. A row's size may be missing; if present it is once, few, many or a size class.

TRBJ2-7 . TRBV4-1 . CASSQAPRGRSYEQYF TGCGCCAGCAGCCAAGCTCCGCGGGGGCGCTCCTACGAGCAGTACTTC
TRBJ2-3 . TRBV4-2 . CASSQDLGGRGGDTQYF TGTGCCAGCAGCCAAGATCTCGGGGGTAGGGGAGGAGATACGCAGTATTTT
TRBJ1-2 . TRBV3-1/TRBV3-2 . CASSQLQTATYGYTF TGTGCCAGCAGCCAACTACAGACCGCAACCTATGGCTACACCTTC
TRBJ2-3 once TRBV3-1/TRBV3-2 TRBD2 CASSQDGLAGGHTDTQYF TGTGCCAGCAGCCAAGATGGCCTAGCGGGGGGACACACAGATACGCAGTATTTT
TRBJ2-1 . TRBV4-2 . CASSRSAYNEQFF TGTGCCAGCAGCCGATCCGCCTACAATGAGCAGTTCTTC
TRBJ1-1 . TRBV5-1 . CASSLYVNRGPNTEAFF TGCGCCAGCAGCTTGTATGTTAATCGGGGCCCGAACACTGAAGCTTTCTTT
TRBJ1-5 . TRBV5-8 . CASSSGGRPQHF TGTGCCAGCAGCTCCGGGGGTCGGCCCCAGCATTTT
TRBJ2-7 . TRBV7-6 TRBD2 CASSLGLAGGPGEQYF TGTGCCAGCAGCTTAGGACTAGCGGGAGGGCCAGGGGAGCAGTACTTC
TRBJ2-1 . TRBV19 . CASSIAGQFGGYNEQFF TGTGCCAGTAGTATAGCGGGACAGTTCGGGGGCTACAATGAGCAGTTCTTC
TRBJ2-7 . TRBV10-3 TRBD2 CAISVSGGTYEQYF TGTGCCATCAGTGTGTCCGGGGGGACCTACGAGCAGTACTTC
TRBJ2-7 . TRBV7-6 . CASSLAERGSGYEQYF TGTGCCAGCAGCTTAGCAGAGAGGGGAAGTGGGTACGAGCAGTACTTC
TRBJ1-5 . TRBV6-5 . CASSRYSNQPQHF TGTGCCAGCAGTAGATATAGCAATCAGCCCCAGCATTTT
TRBJ1-1 . TRBV27 . CASGTDSLGGVVQTFF TGTGCCAGCGGAACGGACAGCTTGGGAGGGGTGGTTCAGACTTTCTTT
TRBJ2-1 . TRBV2 . CASCQGGSYNEQFF TGTGCCAGCTGTCAAGGGGGCTCCTACAATGAGCAGTTCTTC
TRBJ2-4 . TRBV6-5 . CASSPNAKNIQYF TGTGCCAGCAGTCCAAATGCCAAAAACATTCAGTACTTC
TRBJ1-1 . TRBV6-5 . CASSYFPSLVTEAFF TGTGCCAGCAGTTACTTCCCATCCCTAGTCACTGAAGCTTTCTTT
TRBJ2-2 . TRBV28 . CASRFAGTTNTGELFF TGTGCCAGCAGGTTCGCCGGGACAACGAACACCGGGGAGCTGTTTTTT
TRBJ2-3 . TRBV7-8 . CASSPKGWGKSTDTQYF TGTGCCAGCAGCCCAAAGGGATGGGGCAAAAGCACAGATACGCAGTATTTT
TRBJ2-3 . TRBV5-1 TRBD1 CASSLVGQPTDTQYF TGCGCCAGCAGCTTGGTGGGACAGCCTACAGATACGCAGTATTTT
TRBJ1-2 . TRBV14 . CASSQSFRGGYTF TGTGCCAGCAGCCAGTCCTTCAGGGGAGGCTACACCTTC
TRBJ1-2 . TRBV5-1 TRBD1 CASSPVGRQGVYGYTF TGCGCCAGCAGCCCGGTGGGGCGACAGGGGGTCTATGGCTACACCTTC
TRBJ2-7 . TRBV3-1/TRBV3-2 . CASSQDITEKYEQYF TGTGCCAGCAGCCAAGATATTACGGAGAAATACGAGCAGTACTTC
TRBJ2-3 . TRBV5-1 . CASSLEYRGAADTQYF TGCGCCAGCAGCTTGGAGTACCGAGGAGCCGCAGATACGCAGTATTTT
TRBJ2-7 . TRBV27 . CASSLRVSYEQYF TGTGCCAGCAGTTTAAGGGTCTCCTACGAGCAGTACTTC
TRBJ2-3 . TRBV10-3 . CAISDYPEPDTQYF TGTGCCATCAGTGATTACCCTGAGCCAGATACGCAGTATTTT
TRBJ2-5 once TRBV11-2 TRBD2 CASSPLLAFGKETQYF TGTGCCAGCAGCCCATTACTAGCGTTTGGGAAGGAGACCCAGTACTTC
TRBJ2-4 . TRBV14 . CASSQRGTEGIQYF TGTGCCAGCAGCCAAAGGGGGACTGAGGGCATTCAGTACTTC
TRBJ1-2 . TRBV5-3 TRBD1 CARTTTGTYGYTF TGTGCCAGAACCACGACAGGGACCTATGGCTACACCTTC
TRBJ1-5 . TRBV2 . CASSWGIIQGDPLAQHF TGTGCCAGCAGTTGGGGAATCATACAGGGAGACCCTTTGGCCCAGCATTTT
TRBJ1-5 . TRBV14 . CASSQGGATSGPQHF TGTGCCAGCAGCCAAGGGGGGGCCACCTCAGGGCCCCAGCATTTT
TRBJ2-1 . TRBV12-3/TRBV12-4 . CASTRFSGEQFF TGTGCCAGCACCCGATTCTCAGGGGAGCAGTTCTTC
TRBJ2-1 . TRBV2 TRBD2 CASSEGSGGAYNEQFF TGTGCCAGCAGTGAGGGTAGCGGGGGGGCTTACAATGAGCAGTTCTTC
TRBJ2-3 . TRBV5-1 TRBD2 CASQTSGGFPSPDTQYF TGCGCCAGCCAGACTAGCGGGGGTTTTCCATCGCCAGATACGCAGTATTTT
TRBJ2-3 . TRBV7-8 TRBD2 CASRLAGGMNTDTQYF TGTGCCAGCAGACTAGCGGGGGGAATGAACACAGATACGCAGTATTTT
TRBJ1-1 once TRBV5-1 TRBD1 CASSFNTGTGGTEAFF TGCGCCAGCAGCTTCAATACCGGGACAGGGGGCACTGAAGCTTTCTTT
TRBJ2-3 . TRBV6-2/TRBV6-3 TRBD2 CASSYSTSGRSDTQYF TGTGCCAGCAGTTACTCGACTAGCGGGAGATCAGATACGCAGTATTTT
TRBJ2-5 . TRBV4-3 TRBD2 CASSQGSGSWQETQYF TGCGCCAGCAGCCAGGGTAGCGGGAGCTGGCAAGAGACCCAGTACTTC
TRBJ2-2 . TRBV24-1 . CATSALRGNTGELFF TGTGCCACCAGTGCCCTACGGGGGAACACCGGGGAGCTGTTTTTT
TRBJ1-2 . TRBV25-1 . CASSEWGAWGYTF TGTGCCAGCAGTGAATGGGGGGCGTGGGGCTACACCTTC
TRBJ2-7 few TRBV19 . CASSRWRSSYEQYF TGTGCCAGTAGTAGGTGGCGGAGCTCCTACGAGCAGTACTTC
TRBJ2-7 . TRBV7-9 . CASSARDTYEQYF TGTGCCAGCAGCGCCCGGGACACCTACGAGCAGTACTTC
TRBJ2-1 . TRBV6-6 . CASSYRPWDNEQFF TGTGCCAGCAGTTACAGGCCCTGGGACAATGAGCAGTTCTTC
TRBJ2-1 . TRBV10-3 TRBD2 CAISDPLAGDYNEQFF TGTGCCATCAGTGACCCTCTAGCGGGGGATTACAATGAGCAGTTCTTC
TRBJ2-2 . TRBV4-3 . CASSQDYGGGYTGELFF TGCGCCAGCAGCCAAGATTACGGGGGCGGGTACACCGGGGAGCTGTTTTTT
TRBJ2-1 . TRBV7-6 . CASSLIRGSYNEQFF TGTGCCAGCAGCTTAATCCGGGGCTCCTACAATGAGCAGTTCTTC
TRBJ1-4 . TRBV3-1/TRBV3-2 TRBD1 CATRQGAREKLFF TGTGCCACCAGACAGGGGGCGCGCGAAAAACTGTTTTTT
TRBJ2-6 . TRBV24-1 . CATSDPNPGANVLTF TGTGCCACCAGTGATCCGAACCCTGGGGCCAACGTCCTGACTTTC
TRBJ2-3 . TRBV7-2 . CASSPVRAGGDTQYF TGTGCCAGCAGCCCGGTTCGGGCCGGGGGAGATACGCAGTATTTT
TRBJ1-3 once TRBV27 TRBD1 CASRGQGRNTIYF TGTGCCAGCCGCGGACAGGGCCGAAACACCATATATTTT
TRBJ1-1 . TRBV5-1 . CASSLLSADTEAFF TGCGCCAGCAGCTTGTTATCTGCCGACACTGAAGCTTTCTTT
TRBJ2-3 . TRBV20-1 . CSASGSFADTQYF TGCAGTGCTAGTGGGAGTTTTGCAGATACGCAGTATTTT
TRBJ1-1 . TRBV2 TRBD1 CASSVTGGPTEAFF TGTGCCAGCAGTGTTACAGGGGGTCCCACTGAAGCTTTCTTT
TRBJ2-1 . TRBV10-3 TRBD2 CAISVGAGALNDNEQFF TGTGCCATCAGTGTGGGAGCGGGGGCCTTAAATGACAATGAGCAGTTCTTC
TRBJ1-5 . TRBV3-1/TRBV3-2 . CASSQGVNQPQHF TGTGCCAGCAGCCAAGGAGTTAATCAGCCCCAGCATTTT
TRBJ2-1 . TRBV6-1 . CASSDPFRGREQFF TGTGCCAGCAGTGATCCCTTCAGGGGAAGGGAGCAGTTCTTC
TRBJ2-4 . TRBV5-6 . CASIRGPRGIQYF TGTGCCAGCATCCGGGGGCCCCGGGGCATTCAGTACTTC
TRBJ2-5 . TRBV18 TRBD2 CASSPLPSGGETQYF TGTGCCAGCTCACCACTACCTAGCGGGGGAGAGACCCAGTACTTC